The next 29 T cell receptor beta chains were all read from a single sample in a study of T cell responses to AZD1222 COVID-19 vaccine. The table came from immunoSEQ multiplex PCR; TCRdb's copy has only in-frame clones and leaves some out. The data hold under 200,000 clones, with about nine tenths observed a single time. The sequences come from peripheral blood, collected on day 0 of AZD1222 vaccination. The receptors derive from an adult in good health.

The chain uses TRBV28 and TRBJ2-5, with D perhaps TRBD1 or TRBD2 (6 bases each). Germline V gene lookup returns CDR1 MDHEN and CDR2 SYDVKM. The CDR3 is 14 residues long. V dropped 8 bases and J dropped 5 bases, with 18 bases sitting between them. CDR3 sequence: CASFSSGAGETQYF. DNA for the CDR3: TGTGCCAGCTTCTCTTCGGGGGCGGGCGAGACCCAGTACTTC.

This chain uses TRBV27 with TRBJ2-7; 8 bases agree with TRBD1. The J segment lost 7 bases and the V segment lost 1 base, leaving 12 bases of the junction unmatched. CDR1 and CDR2 from the germline V gene are MNHEY and SMNVEV (reference sequence). This CDR3 contains 16 residues. CDR3 sequence: CASSLYVPGTGQEQYF. In DNA form, the CDR3 reads TGTGCCAGCAGTTTATATGTCCCCGGGACAGGACAAGAGCAGTACTTC.

The chain has TRBV19 and TRBJ1-1, with no clear D. Germline V lookup: CDR1 LNHDA, CDR2 SQIVND (reference sequence). V lost 0 bases and J 3 bases, leaving 5 bases between the germline ends. The CDR3 totals 13 residues. This CDR3 reads CASSIDRDTEAFF. CDR3 sequence (DNA): TGTGCCAGTAGTATAGATCGTGACACTGAAGCTTTCTTT.

CDR3 nucleotide sequence: TGTGCCAGCAGTTTAATCCGTCAGCCCCAGCATTTT. This translates into CASSLIRQPQHF. The chain has TRBV28 and TRBJ1-5, with unresolved D. Trimming shortened V by 2 bases and J by 6 bases, and 5 bases separated the two germline ends. This CDR3 contains 12 residues. Germline V gives CDR1 MDHEN, CDR2 SYDVKM.

The chain has TRBV11-3 and TRBJ2-5; D is ambiguous. This CDR3 contains 13 residues. The V end lost 3 bases, the J end lost 6 bases, and 11 bases lay between the germline ends. Germline-derived CDR1 and CDR2 are SGHNT and YENEEA. The CDR3 loop is CASSFQRSQTQYF. Here the CDR3 DNA reads TGTGCCAGCAGCTTTCAACGCTCCCAGACCCAGTACTTC.

V is TRBV28 and J is TRBJ1-1; D unclear. The germline V gene has CDR1 MDHEN and CDR2 SYDVKM. The CDR3 has 13 amino acids. V was shortened by 3 bases and J by 0 bases, with 5 bases between the two germline ends. The CDR3 sequence is CASSFQVNTEAFF. The CDR3 nucleotides read TGTGCCAGCAGTTTTCAGGTGAACACTGAAGCTTTCTTT.

The chain has TRBV5-6 and TRBJ1-1; D gene unclear. Germline assignment: CDR1 SGHDT and CDR2 YYEEEE. There are 16 residues in the CDR3. V dropped 2 bases and J dropped 4 bases, with 18 bases sitting between them. This chain's CDR3 is CASSLFSVPGSTEAFF. The CDR3 region has the DNA TGTGCCAGCAGCTTATTCTCCGTCCCGGGCTCCACTGAAGCTTTCTTT.

This clone was detected only once. The chain employs TRBV6-1 and TRBJ1-6, with D possibly being TRBD1 (5 bases). CDR3 length equals 14 residues. The germline V gene encodes CDR1 MNHNS and CDR2 SASEGT. Trimming stripped 3 bases from V and 12 bases from J, with 15 bases between. CDR3 amino acids: CASSERGWAGPLHF. CDR3 sequence (DNA): TGTGCCAGCAGTGAGAGGGGATGGGCAGGACCCCTCCACTTT.

The chain uses TRBV7-3 and TRBJ1-6; no definite D call. Germline CDR1 and CDR2: SGHTA and FQGTGA. V was clipped by 5 bases and J by 8 bases, with 10 bases between them. The CDR3 covers 13 residues. The CDR3 DNA is TGTGCCAGCAGCCCGGGCCCCTATTCACCCCTCCACTTT. Encoded protein: CASSPGPYSPLHF.

The V call is TRBV18, the J call TRBJ2-5; 8 bases map to TRBD1. The CDR3 is 15 residues long. The trim removed 5 bases at V and 2 bases at J, leaving 7 bases unmatched. Germline V gives CDR1 KGHSH, CDR2 LQKENI. CDR3 sequence: CASSGGQAKQETQYF. CDR3 nucleotide sequence: TGTGCCAGCTCAGGGGGACAGGCCAAACAAGAGACCCAGTACTTC.

This clone was observed a few times. This chain connects TRBV7-2 to TRBJ2-7; D perhaps matches TRBD2 (6 bases). The V and J ends lost 3 bases and 0 bases respectively, with 9 bases between them. From germline, CDR1 is SGHTA and CDR2 FQGNSA. The CDR3 runs 14 residues. CDR3 sequence reads: CASSLGGISYEQYF. CDR3 coding DNA: TGTGCCAGCAGCTTGGGGGGTATCTCCTACGAGCAGTACTTC. Combining the CDR3 with reference TRBV7-2 and TRBJ2-7 gives the whole variable domain GAGVSQSPSNKVTEKGKDVELRCDPISGHTALYWYRQSLGQGLEFLIYFQGNSAPDKSGLPSDRFSAERTGGSVSTLTIQRTQQEDSAVYLCASSLGGISYEQYFGPGTRLTVT.

The genes are TRBV5-6 and TRBJ2-7; no reliable D call. The CDR3 has 15 residues. Germline V gene data show CDR1 as SGHDT and CDR2 as YYEEEE. Trimming shortened V by 2 bases and J by 3 bases, and 15 bases separated the two germline ends. In DNA, the CDR3 is TGTGCCAGCAGCTTACTTCCCGATTCCTTCTACGAGCAGTACTTC. Translation: CASSLLPDSFYEQYF.

The CDR3 DNA sequence: TGTGCCAGCAGTAGGGGGCCGGGGACGACTGAAGCTTTCTTT. It is translated as CASSRGPGTTEAFF. This sequence joins TRBV6-2 or TRBV6-3 and TRBJ1-1; 7 bases fit TRBD1. In germline, CDR1 is MNHEY, CDR2 SVGEGT. Trimming took 5 bases from V and 5 from J; bases not matched to a gene: 8. The CDR3 covers 14 residues.

V is TRBV2 and J is TRBJ1-1, with D perhaps TRBD1 (5 bases). Trimming shortened V by 7 bases and J by 8 bases, and 11 bases separated the two germline ends. In germline, CDR1 is SNHLY, CDR2 FYNNEI. The CDR3 spans 11 residues. The CDR3 loop is CASMEGTEAFF. The CDR3, as DNA: TGTGCCAGCATGGAGGGGACCGAAGCTTTCTTT.

The genes are TRBV5-6 and TRBJ1-1, with D unclear. V lost 4 bases, J lost 1 base, and 11 bases lay in between. Per germline, CDR1 SGHDT and CDR2 YYEEEE. The CDR3 spans 14 residues. CDR3 in amino acids: CASSPGRKNTEAFF. DNA for the CDR3: TGTGCCAGCAGCCCGGGCCGAAAGAACACTGAAGCTTTCTTT.

V gene TRBV19 combines with J gene TRBJ1-6, with D uncertain. The V and J ends lost 2 bases and 5 bases respectively, with 13 bases between them. The CDR3 totals 16 residues. Per germline, CDR1 LNHDA and CDR2 SQIVND (reference sequence). The CDR3 is CASSIRSDLNNSPLHF. DNA for the CDR3: TGTGCCAGTAGTATAAGATCCGATTTGAATAATTCACCCCTCCACTTT.

The gene calls are TRBV12-5 and TRBJ1-2; 9 bases align to TRBD1. The V gene's germline CDR1 is LGHNT and CDR2 FRNRAP. The CDR3 extends over 16 amino acids. J was trimmed by 4 bases and V by 4 bases; bases with no gene match: 10. DNA for the CDR3: TGTGCTAGTGGTTCGACAACAGGGGGCGATAGCTATGGCTACACCTTC. This gives the protein CASGSTTGGDSYGYTF.

The chain employs TRBV10-1 and TRBJ2-1, with 9 bases identical to TRBD2. Germline V gene lookup returns CDR1 WNHNN and CDR2 SYGVQD (reference sequence). The CDR3 loop spans 15 amino acids. V shed 2 bases and J 8 bases; nucleotides not matched to a gene: 7. The CDR3 coding sequence is TGCGCCAGCAGTGAGCCGAGCGGGGGGAGAGATGAGCAGTTCTTC. As protein: CASSEPSGGRDEQFF.

The J gene is TRBJ2-5, the V gene TRBV6-1; weak D call: TRBD2 (6 bases). The CDR3 runs 17 residues. CDR1 and CDR2 (germline): MNHNS, SASEGT. With 3 bases removed from V and 0 bases from J, the gap between germline ends came to 17 bases. The CDR3 here is CASSDADAGLYQETQYF. For the CDR3, the DNA is TGTGCCAGCAGTGACGCTGACGCGGGGCTGTACCAAGAGACCCAGTACTTC.

CDR3 DNA: TGTGCCAGCAGCTTATTCGGGGACGGTGAAGACACTGAAGCTTTCTTT. Protein product: CASSLFGDGEDTEAFF. V gene TRBV7-2 combines with J gene TRBJ1-1; D possibly corresponds to TRBD1 (5 bases). Trimming cost V 2 bases and J 3 bases, with 16 bases left between them. CDR3 length: 16 residues. From germline, CDR1 is SGHTA and CDR2 FQGNSA.

The rearrangement uses TRBV11-3 and TRBJ2-2, with 10 bases lining up with TRBD1. The CDR3 has 15 amino acids. Germline values: CDR1 SGHNT, CDR2 YENEEA. Trimming cost V 4 bases and J 7 bases; bases outside gene matches: 6. The CDR3, as DNA: TGTGCCAGCAGCTCTCGACAGGGGGCAGACGGGGAGCTGTTTTTT. Translation gives CASSSRQGADGELFF.

The J gene is TRBJ1-6, the V gene TRBV19; D may be TRBD1 (6 bases). With 5 bases removed from V and 10 bases from J, the gap between germline ends came to 18 bases. CDR1 LNHDA and CDR2 SQIVND come from the germline V gene (reference sequence). This CDR3 spans 15 amino acids. The DNA of the CDR3 is TGTGCCAGTAGTGCCCTCACAGGGAAAGTATCACCCCTCCACTTT. It encodes CASSALTGKVSPLHF.

The chain recombines TRBV6-1 with TRBJ2-5; 8 bases agree with TRBD2. This CDR3 comprises 13 residues. The ends lost 1 base at V and 9 bases at J; junction bases unmatched: 4. CDR1 is MNHNS and CDR2 is SASEGT in the germline V gene. CDR3 loop: CASSEEGLVAQYF. The CDR3 region has the DNA TGTGCCAGCAGTGAAGAGGGACTAGTAGCCCAGTACTTC.

This clone was observed a few times. The chain couples TRBV28 to TRBJ1-1, with no clear D. Deletions cut 8 bases from V and 2 bases from J, with 18 bases between. The CDR3 has 15 residues. The V gene's germline CDR1 is MDHEN and CDR2 SYDVKM. The CDR3 coding sequence is TGTGCCAGCCCCGGACCCGGCAGAGCAAACACTGAAGCTTTCTTT. It is translated as CASPGPGRANTEAFF.

The CDR3 loop reads CASSLLSGTEAFF. The CDR3, as DNA: TGTGCCAGCAGTTTATTGTCAGGCACTGAAGCTTTCTTT. The chain recombines TRBV27 with TRBJ1-1; no firm D call. The CDR3 runs 13 residues. V was trimmed by 1 base and J by 4 bases, leaving 7 bases between them. Germline V gives CDR1 MNHEY, CDR2 SMNVEV (reference sequence).

In its sample, this clone was seen a few times. J is TRBJ1-3 and V is TRBV9, with 7 bases that match TRBD1. V shed 0 bases and J 1 base; nucleotides not matched to a gene: 1. Germline CDR1 reads SGDLS; CDR2 reads YYNGEE. CDR3 length: 15 amino acids. CDR3 sequence (DNA): TGTGCCAGCAGCGTAGAGACAGGGTCTGGAAACACCATATATTTT. Protein: CASSVETGSGNTIYF.

The chain links TRBV3-1 (or the pseudogene TRBV3-2) to TRBJ2-7; D is tentatively TRBD1 or TRBD2 (5 bases each). Trimming removed 6 bases from V and 3 bases from J, with 9 bases in between. The CDR3 consists of 12 residues. CDR1 and CDR2 (germline): LGHDT, YNNKEL (reference sequence). CDR3: CASSSRGYEQYF. In DNA form, the CDR3 reads TGTGCCAGCAGTTCGAGGGGCTACGAGCAGTACTTC.

The rearrangement joins TRBV10-3 to TRBJ1-5, with D perhaps matching TRBD1 (5 bases). This CDR3 spans 15 amino acids. V shed 6 bases and J shed 1 base, with 13 bases lying between them. CDR1 and CDR2 from the germline V gene are ENHRY and SYGVKD. CDR3 region: CAISDQGLSNQPQHF. The CDR3 DNA sequence: TGTGCCATCAGCGACCAGGGTCTGAGCAATCAGCCCCAGCATTTT.

This chain's CDR3 is CASSYLNQLGNSPLHF. Written as DNA, the CDR3 is TGTGCCAGCAGTTACCTGAATCAGCTGGGTAATTCACCCCTCCACTTT. The genes are TRBV6-5 and TRBJ1-6; unclear D gene. V was pared by 2 bases and J by 6 bases, with 14 bases between. CDR1 and CDR2 from the germline V gene are MNHEY and SVGAGI. CDR3 size: 16 residues.